The 20 T cell receptor beta chains presented below share a single source sample, sequenced in a study of tumor-infiltrating lymphocytes in primary liver carcinoma (dated by TCRdb to about 2017). Sequencing instrument: Illumina HiSeq 2500. Starting from about 550 ng total RNA, TCRbeta-specific cDNA was produced by reverse transcription with a constant-region primer and ProtoScript II reverse transcriptase. Construction of the TCRbeta libraries relied on three nested rounds of multiplex PCR, following a slightly modified ARM-PCR procedure. Multiplex TRBV1-TRBV30 forward primers and a Cbeta reverse primer were used in the first two PCR rounds, each of which was run for approximately 9 cycles. The public reads were reprocessed in TCRdb via fastp at Q25 and MiXCR, keeping in-frame beta chains. Rows merge per CDR3 protein into single entries with the most common DNA and genes. This sample comprises 310,000 or so distinct CDR3 sequences, almost 60% of them detected only once. In total, the top ten clones hold approximately 15% of the sample.

Blood RNA was extracted from unsorted whole blood with TRIzol reagent; germline DNA came from the DNeasy Blood & Tissue kit. Sequencing input: peripheral blood. All receptors derive from a woman aged 30 to 39 with primary liver carcinoma and hepatitis B virus infection.

This clonotype was detected many times. The chain is built from TRBV4-1 and TRBJ2-7; 8 bases fit TRBD1. J was trimmed by 3 bases and V by 1 base; bases with no gene match: 2. Per the germline V gene, CDR1 is MGHRA and CDR2 is YSYEKL. The CDR3 is made up of 14 amino acids. The CDR3 is CASSQGQGNYEQYF. The CDR3, as DNA: TGCGCCAGCAGCCAAGGACAGGGGAACTACGAGCAGTACTTC.

A few counts support this clonotype. This chain joins TRBV4-2 and TRBJ2-1; no definite D call. V was clipped by 5 bases and J by 0 bases, with 20 bases between them. CDR1 and CDR2 (germline): LGHNA, YNFKEQ. This CDR3 is built from 18 residues. CDR3 sequence reads: CASSYMGGAQSSYNEQFF. CDR3 bases: TGTGCCAGCAGCTACATGGGCGGAGCTCAGAGCTCCTACAATGAGCAGTTCTTC.

Notes on this clonotype: One end of the junction is discordant with germline, which a read error may explain. V and J are TRBV6-2 or TRBV6-3 and TRBJ2-7; a weak D match, TRBD2 (5 bases). From germline, CDR1 is MNHEY and CDR2 SVGEGT. The CDR3 runs 15 residues. The chain's CDR3 is CTSSYIKERDYEQYF. In DNA, the CDR3 is TGTACCAGCAGTTACATTAAAGAGAGGGACTACGAGCAGTACTTC.

The genes are TRBV11-2 and TRBJ1-1, with TRBD1 matching 9 bases. The CDR3 sequence is 16 residues long. Per germline, CDR1 SGHAT and CDR2 FQNNGV. With 2 bases clipped from V and 11 bases from J, the junction kept 15 bases outside the gene matches. The CDR3 spells CASSLPGTGKLTVAFF. The DNA of the CDR3 is TGTGCCAGCAGCTTACCCGGGACAGGGAAACTCACTGTGGCTTTCTTT.

This clonotype was seen many times. This chain links TRBV12-3 or TRBV12-4 with TRBJ2-1; a possible D gene is TRBD1 (6 bases). The V and J ends lost 10 bases and 4 bases respectively, with 23 bases between them. The CDR3 loop spans 16 amino acids. The CDR3 sequence: CAIKTRTEPYYNEQFF. The CDR3 DNA follows: TGTGCCATTAAAACTCGGACAGAGCCCTATTACAATGAGCAGTTCTTC.

To note about this clonotype: The junction differs from germline at one of its ends, possibly a read error. The chain is built from TRBV6-2 or TRBV6-3 and TRBJ2-1; 10 bases are a match to TRBD1. Germline values: CDR1 MNHEY, CDR2 SVGEGT. The CDR3 is 13 amino acids. The CDR3 DNA reads as TGTGACAGCAGGGACAGGGGAGATTCTGAGCAGTTCTTC. It is translated as CDSRDRGDSEQFF.

Many counts were recorded for this clonotype. This chain uses TRBV11-2 with TRBJ1-1; no reliable D call. Germline V gives CDR1 SGHAT, CDR2 FQNNGV. The CDR3 length is 12 residues. The V end was cut by 3 bases, the J end by 6 bases, with 8 bases between. CDR3 in DNA: TGTGCCAGCAGCTTCTCTGGCTCTGAAGCTTTCTTT. Translating gives CASSFSGSEAFF.

On this clonotype itself: Germline is not matched at one junction end, which may reflect a read error. The rearrangement joins TRBV11-3 to TRBJ2-5; D uncertain. The CDR3 covers 14 residues. Looked up from germline, CDR1 is SGHNT and CDR2 is YENEEA. The CDR3 nucleotides are TGTCCCAGCAGCTCCCGACCAAGGATAGAGACCCAGTACTTC. This codes for CPSSSRPRIETQYF.

A remark on this clonotype: A much bigger clone sits one base away, suggesting this may be a read error. This chain joins TRBV6-2 or TRBV6-3 and TRBJ1-5; 7 bases agree with TRBD1. Germline V gene data show CDR1 as MNHEY and CDR2 as SVGEGT. The ends lost 2 bases at V and 7 bases at J; junction bases unmatched: 5. The CDR3 length is 14 residues. CDR3 nucleotides: TGTGCCAGCAGTTACAGGACAGGAGCCCAGCCCCAGCATTTT. It yields the protein CASSYRTGAQPQHF.

This chain joins TRBV12-3 or TRBV12-4 and TRBJ1-4, with D unclear. The V end was cut by 4 bases, the J end by 8 bases, with 14 bases between. The CDR3 is 14 residues long. The CDR3 bases are TGTGCCAGCAGTTCAACTTCGTGGCCAGAAAAACTGTTTTTT. It yields the protein CASSSTSWPEKLFF.

This chain connects TRBV29-1 to TRBJ2-5; D possibly corresponds to TRBD1 (6 bases). Germline-derived CDR1 and CDR2 are SQVTM and ANQGSEA. CDR3 size: 13 residues. V gave up 6 bases and J gave up 1 base, with 12 bases separating them. The CDR3 DNA sequence: TGCAGCGTCGATCTGGACAGCCAAGAGACCCAGTACTTC. As protein: CSVDLDSQETQYF.

The chain uses TRBV6-6 and TRBJ2-7; D is uncertain. V dropped 4 bases and J dropped 5 bases, with 12 bases sitting between them. This CDR3 has 13 amino acids. Germline V gene lookup returns CDR1 MNHNY and CDR2 SVGAGI (reference sequence). CDR3 loop: CASSSSSRHEQYF. CDR3 sequence (DNA): TGTGCCAGCAGTTCCTCTTCGCGCCACGAGCAGTACTTC.

As concerns this clonotype: This may arise from a read error, as a much more abundant clone is one base away. V usage is TRBV6-5 and J usage is TRBJ1-6; 7 bases match TRBD1. The CDR3 has 13 amino acids. Germline CDR1 is MNHEY and CDR2 is SVGAGI. The CDR3 protein is CTSSSYRGSPLHF. The CDR3 nucleotides read TGTACCAGCAGTTCCTACAGGGGTTCACCCCTCCACTTT.

This rearrangement joins TRBV29-1 to TRBJ2-3, with D perhaps TRBD1 or TRBD2 (5 bases each). The length of the CDR3 is 13 residues. Germline assignment: CDR1 SQVTM and CDR2 ANQGSEA. Trimming removed 6 bases from V and 1 base from J, with 11 bases in between. The CDR3 DNA is TGCAGCGTGGGGGTTGAGGGCACAGATACGCAGTATTTT. Protein sequence: CSVGVEGTDTQYF.

This clonotype showed up just once. The chain carries TRBV12-3 or TRBV12-4 and TRBJ2-2; D is undetermined. The CDR3 covers 13 residues. V was pared by 10 bases and J by 6 bases, with 15 bases between. CDR3 nucleotide sequence: TGTGCCATCAGCACTCTTTGGGCCGGGGAGCTGTTTTTT. It translates to CAISTLWAGELFF.

This clonotype came up many times. The chain joins TRBV14 to TRBJ2-1, with a weak D call TRBD1 (5 bases). Germline CDR1 is SGHDN and CDR2 is FVKESK. The V gene lost 1 base and the J gene lost 9 bases, with 7 bases spanning the gap. This CDR3 is built from 12 residues. The CDR3 here is CASSQVQGEQFF. CDR3 DNA sequence: TGTGCCAGCAGCCAAGTTCAGGGTGAGCAGTTCTTC.

Details on this clonotype: The junction does not match germline at one end; this may be a read error. The chain recombines TRBV11-2 with TRBJ2-7, with D perhaps TRBD2 (6 bases). In germline, CDR1 is SGHAT, CDR2 FQNNGV. CDR3 length equals 12 residues. The CDR3 protein is CGSSLDWEERYF. In DNA, the CDR3 is TGTGGCAGCAGCTTGGACTGGGAGGAGCGGTACTTC.

This clonotype appeared once. The V call is TRBV6-5, the J call TRBJ2-2; D not resolved. The CDR3 sequence is 12 residues long. V was cut by 2 bases and J by 8 bases, with 6 bases left in between. Germline CDR1 and CDR2: MNHEY and SVGAGI. The CDR3 DNA follows: TGTGCCAGCAGTTACGTACCGGGGGAGCTGTTTTTT. Protein product: CASSYVPGELFF.

Note on this clonotype: This could be a read error, since a much larger clone is one nucleotide away. The chain couples TRBV12-3 or TRBV12-4 to TRBJ2-6, with D hard to call. The CDR3 extends over 13 amino acids. V shed 10 bases and J shed 0 bases, with 7 bases lying between them. CDR3 region: CATENSGANVLTF. Here the CDR3 DNA reads TGTGCCACCGAGAACTCTGGGGCCAACGTCCTGACTTTC.

In regard to this clonotype: This may stem from a read error, because a much larger clone lies one nucleotide away. The rearrangement uses TRBV29-1 and TRBJ2-4; TRBD2 aligns across 8 bases. Germline CDR1 and CDR2: SQVTM and ANQGSEA. The CDR3 is 15 residues long. The V segment lost 4 bases and the J segment 5 bases; nucleotides outside the gene matches: 10. The CDR3 DNA reads TGCAGCGTTGTCGCCGCCGGGGGGGACGAAAACATTCAGTACTTC. It specifies CSVVAAGGDENIQYF.